The rows below give T cell receptor beta chains drawn from one sample of a study of somatic mutations in cytotoxic T cells in rheumatoid arthritis. TCRdb's copy holds only in-frame clones and misses some; the assay was immunoSEQ multiplex PCR. The table lists under 20,000 clones, about 81% of them singletons, with over 11% in the top ten. The sequenced sample was CD8+ T cells sorted from blood. These receptor sequences come from an adult with rheumatoid arthritis. CDR3s include the opening cysteine and the closing phenylalanine or tryptophan. Expanded clones are given a class, and other clones once, few, many or no size at all.

>TRBV19|.|TRBJ2-3
CASSMTGGGLDTQYF
>TRBV6-6|.|TRBJ2-7
CASSYDYEQYF
>TRBV4-1|.|TRBJ1-3
CASSQVEQGTPGNTIYF
>TRBV27|.|TRBJ2-2
CASSFRNTGELFF
>TRBV2|few|TRBJ1-1
CATGLMNTEAFF
>TRBV5-1|.|TRBJ2-5
CASPQETQYF
>TRBV9|.|TRBJ2-3
CASSVGDTDTQYF
>TRBV11-2|.|TRBJ2-1
CASSPLAGWGNEQFF
>TRBV5-1|once|TRBJ1-2
CASSLEAGPGDGYTF
>TRBV9|.|TRBJ1-1
CASSVEALRDTEAFF
>TRBV29-1|.|TRBJ2-3
CSVVGLKTDTQYF
>TRBV6-5|.|TRBJ1-2
CASSLEGLGGYTF
>TRBV30|few|TRBJ1-6
CAWSVLQDRNSPLHF
>TRBV4-1|once|TRBJ1-2
CASSQIGRSNYGYTF
>TRBV5-5|.|TRBJ2-3
CASSLYERTDTQYF
>TRBV4-3|.|TRBJ2-7
CASSLGQGSYEQYF
>TRBV29-1|.|TRBJ2-7
CSVIGGTGWSYEQYF
>TRBV14|once|TRBJ2-4
CASSPSGNIQYF
>TRBV6-1|medium-sized|TRBJ2-7
CASRDIQGDSYEQYF
>TRBV7-6|.|TRBJ2-1
CASSLETGLAGYNEQFF
>TRBV15|once|TRBJ2-5
CATSGSSHQETQYF
>TRBV27|.|TRBJ1-2
CASSFGPQGKGYTF
>TRBV7-9|.|TRBJ2-1
CASSPTSGSWAEQFF